In this sample, the clone carrying this TCR beta chain turned up a few times. The record originates from a study of T-cell memory formation after mild COVID-19. Germline V gene sequence: CDR1 SNHLY, CDR2 FYNNEI. The germline V and J ends were trimmed by 0 bases and 4 bases, with 6 bases remaining between them. The length of the CDR3 is 13 residues. UMIs and sample barcodes were carried by the TCR alpha and TCR beta cDNA libraries that 5'RACE produced using constant-segment primers. TCRdb redid the calling of the 5' RACE reads with MiXCR, one entry per CDR3 protein. The table has roughly 200,000 distinct CDR3 sequences, around a fifth seen once.

The clonotype originates from an adult woman who had mild COVID-19 (a few samples of this study predate the infection). Cell type and time point are not known. The chain carries TRBV2 and TRBJ1-1; D ambiguous. Sequencing was performed on PBMCs or a T cell subset sorted from them (not recorded which). The CDR3 nucleotides read TGTGCCAGCAGTGAAGCGGCCAGCACTGAAGCTTTCTTT. Amino acid sequence: CASSEAASTEAFF.